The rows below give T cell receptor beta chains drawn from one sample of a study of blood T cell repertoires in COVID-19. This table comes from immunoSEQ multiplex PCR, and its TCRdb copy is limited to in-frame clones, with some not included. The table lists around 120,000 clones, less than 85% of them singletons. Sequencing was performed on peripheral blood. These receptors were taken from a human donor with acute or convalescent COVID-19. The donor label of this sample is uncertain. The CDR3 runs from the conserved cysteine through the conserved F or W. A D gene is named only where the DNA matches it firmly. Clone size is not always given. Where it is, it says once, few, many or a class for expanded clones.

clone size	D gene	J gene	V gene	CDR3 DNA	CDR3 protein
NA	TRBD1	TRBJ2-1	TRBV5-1	TGCGCCAGCAGCTTACAGGGACAGTCCTACAATGAGCAGTTCTTC	CASSLQGQSYNEQFF
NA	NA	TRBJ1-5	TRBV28	TGTGCCAGCAGTTTATGGACCGGGGTATTACTGTATTTT	CASSLWTGVLLYF
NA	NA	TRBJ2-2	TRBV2	TGTGCCAGCAGTGAACGGGGAGGTGACACCGGGGAGCTGTTTTTT	CASSERGGDTGELFF
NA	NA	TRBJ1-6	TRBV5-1	TGCGCCAGATCCGGGGGGGGTTGTTCACCCCTCCACTTT	CARSGGGCSPLHF
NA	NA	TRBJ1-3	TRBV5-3	TGTGCCAGAAGCTTGTGTTTTTCGGGATCATCCCTATTAGACTCTGGAAACACCATATATTTT	CARSLCFSGSSLLDSGNTIYF
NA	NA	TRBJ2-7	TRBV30	TGTGCCTGGAGTGTATATCCCCAGGGGGGCCGCGAGCAGTACTTC	CAWSVYPQGGREQYF
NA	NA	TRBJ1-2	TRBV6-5	TGTGCCAGCAGTTACAGGGGAAAGGGTAACTATGGCTACACCTTC	CASSYRGKGNYGYTF
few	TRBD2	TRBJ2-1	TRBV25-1	TGTGCCAGCAGCGAACCTCCGGGCGCGGGGGGGTCCAATGAGCAGTTCTTC	CASSEPPGAGGSNEQFF
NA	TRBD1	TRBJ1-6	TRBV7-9	TGTGCCAGCAGCCTTCACCGGGACAGGGATTCACCCCTCCACTTT	CASSLHRDRDSPLHF
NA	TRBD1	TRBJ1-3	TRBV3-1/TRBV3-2	TGTGCCAGCAGCCAACAGGGGGCGAACACCATATATTTT	CASSQQGANTIYF
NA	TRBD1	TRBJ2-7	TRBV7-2	TGTGCCAGCAGCTTAGTCTTCCGGACAGGGGGCTACGAGCAGTACTTC	CASSLVFRTGGYEQYF
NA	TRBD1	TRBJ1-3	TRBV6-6	TGTGCCAGCAGTTACTTTCAGGGGGACACCATATATTTT	CASSYFQGDTIYF
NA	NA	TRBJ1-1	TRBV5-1	TGCGCCAGCAGCTTCTCAGGGGAAAACACTGAAGCTTTCTTT	CASSFSGENTEAFF
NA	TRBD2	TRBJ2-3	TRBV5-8	TGTGCCAGCAGCTTGGCGGGACTAGCGAGCAATACGCAGTATTTT	CASSLAGLASNTQYF
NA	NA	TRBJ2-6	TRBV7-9	TGTGCCAGCAGCCAGGTCTCTGGGGCCAACGTCCTGACTTTC	CASSQVSGANVLTF
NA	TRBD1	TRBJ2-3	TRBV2	TGTGCCAGCAGTGATTGGGGGACAGGGGGCTTGGATACGCAGTATTTT	CASSDWGTGGLDTQYF
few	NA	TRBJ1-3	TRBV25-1	TGTGCCAGCAGTATGCTGGGGGGTGGGAGAAACACCATATATTTT	CASSMLGGGRNTIYF
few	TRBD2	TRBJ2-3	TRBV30	TGTGCCTGGAGTGGGGGACTAGCGGGGATTGAGACGCAGTATTTT	CAWSGGLAGIETQYF
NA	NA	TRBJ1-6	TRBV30	TGTGCCTGGGCCAGGCGTTATAATTCACCCCTCCACTTT	CAWARRYNSPLHF
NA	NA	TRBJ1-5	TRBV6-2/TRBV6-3	TGTGCCAGCAGTTTTCAGATGGCCAATCAGCCCCAGCATTTT	CASSFQMANQPQHF
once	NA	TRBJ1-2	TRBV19	TGTGCCAGCAGTACACAGGGAGGGACTAGCTACACCTTC	CASSTQGGTSYTF
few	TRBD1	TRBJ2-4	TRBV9	TGTGCCAGCAGCCCGAGGGGGACAGAGAACATTCAGTACTTC	CASSPRGTENIQYF
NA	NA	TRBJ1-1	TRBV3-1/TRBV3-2	TGTGCCAGCTCCGATAGGCGGGACACTGAAGCTTTCTTT	CASSDRRDTEAFF
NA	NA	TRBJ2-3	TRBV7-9	TGTGCCAGCAGCTTAGGGACAAGAAACTCAGATACGCAGTATTTT	CASSLGTRNSDTQYF
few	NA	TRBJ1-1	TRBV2	TGTGCCAGCAGTGTACAGGGAACTGAAGCTTTCTTT	CASSVQGTEAFF
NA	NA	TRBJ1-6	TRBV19	TGTGCCAGTAGTTTCTCCCGGCAGGGGCCGAATTCACCCCTCCACTTT	CASSFSRQGPNSPLHF
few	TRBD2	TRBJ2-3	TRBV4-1	TGCGCCAGCAGCCAAGAGGGGGGGACCCGCACAGATACGCAGTATTTT	CASSQEGGTRTDTQYF
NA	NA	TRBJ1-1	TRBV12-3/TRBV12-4	TGTGCCAGCAGCCAGAACACTGAAGCTTTCTTT	CASSQNTEAFF
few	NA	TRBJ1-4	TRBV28	TGTGCCAGCAGTGTTACTCCGTCAACTAATGAAAAACTGTTTTTT	CASSVTPSTNEKLFF
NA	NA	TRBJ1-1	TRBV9	TGTGCCAGCAGCGTGGGCAGTGGGGCTTCGGGGGGGAGCACTGAAGCTTTCTTT	CASSVGSGASGGSTEAFF
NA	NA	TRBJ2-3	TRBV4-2	TGTGCCAGCAGCCAAGAAAGGGGGGGAGCAGATACGCAGTATTTT	CASSQERGGADTQYF
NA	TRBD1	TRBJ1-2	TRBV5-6	TGTGCCAGCATCCCGGGGGACAGGGAATTCAGCTATGGCTACACCTTC	CASIPGDREFSYGYTF
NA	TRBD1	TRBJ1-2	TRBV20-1	TGCAGTGCTAGTGGTCGGACAGGGTCTATTGGGGGCTACACCTTC	CSASGRTGSIGGYTF
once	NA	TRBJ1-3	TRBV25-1	TGTGCCAGCAGTGAGTCACAGGAGGGTAACACCATATATTTT	CASSESQEGNTIYF
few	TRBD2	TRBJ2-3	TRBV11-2	TGTGCCAGCAGCTTAAGGTCCGGGGGGTACACAGATACGCAGTATTTT	CASSLRSGGYTDTQYF
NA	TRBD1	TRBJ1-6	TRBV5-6	TGTGCCAGCAGATCTGGACAGGGGGCCTCTTGGAATTCACCCCTCCACTTT	CASRSGQGASWNSPLHF
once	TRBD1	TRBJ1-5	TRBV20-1	TGCAGTGCTAGTCCGGGACAGGGGGCCCGGAGAGTACAGCCCCAGCATTTT	CSASPGQGARRVQPQHF
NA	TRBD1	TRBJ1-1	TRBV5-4	TGTGCCAGCATCGCAGGGGGAAGCACTGAAGCTTTCTTT	CASIAGGSTEAFF
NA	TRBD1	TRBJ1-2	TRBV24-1	TGTGCCACCAGTGGCTCCGGGACAGGGAACTATGGCTACACCTTC	CATSGSGTGNYGYTF
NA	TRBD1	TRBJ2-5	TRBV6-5	TGTGCCAGCAGTTCGGACAGGGGGCGGCAAGAGACCCAGTACTTC	CASSSDRGRQETQYF
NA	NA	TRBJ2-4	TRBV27	TGTGCCAGCAGCCCCAAGCCCCCCTCGTTCAGGGATGGAAACATTCAGTACTTC	CASSPKPPSFRDGNIQYF
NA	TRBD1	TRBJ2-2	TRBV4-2	TGTGCCAGCAGCCGCGGGACAGGGATAAACACCGGGGAGCTGTTTTTT	CASSRGTGINTGELFF
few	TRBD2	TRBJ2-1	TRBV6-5	TGTGCCAGCACTCGGACTAGCGGCCGCAATGAGCAGTTCTTC	CASTRTSGRNEQFF
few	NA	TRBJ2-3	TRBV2	TGTGCCAGCAGTGCCCATCCCACAGATACGCAGTATTTT	CASSAHPTDTQYF
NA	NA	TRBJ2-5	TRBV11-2	TGTGCCAGCAGCCAACAACCACCGGGGACTTCTCTGTACTTC	CASSQQPPGTSLYF